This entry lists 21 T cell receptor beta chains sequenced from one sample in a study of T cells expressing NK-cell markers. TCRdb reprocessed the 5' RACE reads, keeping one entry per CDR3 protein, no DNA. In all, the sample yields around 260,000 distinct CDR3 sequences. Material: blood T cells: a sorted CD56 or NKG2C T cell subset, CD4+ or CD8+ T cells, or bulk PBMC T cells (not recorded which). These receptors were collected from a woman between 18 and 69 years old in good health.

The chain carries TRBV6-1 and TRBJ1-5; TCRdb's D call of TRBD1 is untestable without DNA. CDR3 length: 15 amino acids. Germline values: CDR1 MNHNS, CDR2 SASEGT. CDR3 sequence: CASSRQTGANQPQHF.

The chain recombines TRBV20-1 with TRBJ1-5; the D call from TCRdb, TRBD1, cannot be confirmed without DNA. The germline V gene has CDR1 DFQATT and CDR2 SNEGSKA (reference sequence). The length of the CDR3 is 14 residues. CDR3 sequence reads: CSARVGTGVQPQHF.

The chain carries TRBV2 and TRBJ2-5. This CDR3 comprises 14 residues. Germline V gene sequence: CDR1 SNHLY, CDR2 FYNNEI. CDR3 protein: CASSASVYQETQYF.

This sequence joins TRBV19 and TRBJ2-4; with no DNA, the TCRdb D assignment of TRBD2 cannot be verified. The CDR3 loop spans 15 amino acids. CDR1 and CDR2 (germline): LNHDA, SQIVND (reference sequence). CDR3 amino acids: CASSILAGGKNIQYF.

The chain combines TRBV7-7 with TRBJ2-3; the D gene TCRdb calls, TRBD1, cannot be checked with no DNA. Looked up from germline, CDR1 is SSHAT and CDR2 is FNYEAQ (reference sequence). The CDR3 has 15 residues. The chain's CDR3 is CASSPGTGVSDTQYF.

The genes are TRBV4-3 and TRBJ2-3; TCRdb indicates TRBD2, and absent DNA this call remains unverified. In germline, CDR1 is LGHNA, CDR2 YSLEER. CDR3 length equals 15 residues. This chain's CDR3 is CASSQERGPADTQYF.

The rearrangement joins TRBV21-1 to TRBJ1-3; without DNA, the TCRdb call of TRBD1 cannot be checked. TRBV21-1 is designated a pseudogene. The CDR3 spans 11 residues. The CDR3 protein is CARDRGNTIYF.

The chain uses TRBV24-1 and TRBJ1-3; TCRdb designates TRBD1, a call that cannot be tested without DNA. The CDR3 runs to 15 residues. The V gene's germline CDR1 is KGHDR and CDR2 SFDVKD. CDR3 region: CATSDPRGPGNTIYF.

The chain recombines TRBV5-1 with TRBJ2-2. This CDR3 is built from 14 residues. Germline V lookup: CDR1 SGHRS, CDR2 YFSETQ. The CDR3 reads CASSPNPNTGELFF.

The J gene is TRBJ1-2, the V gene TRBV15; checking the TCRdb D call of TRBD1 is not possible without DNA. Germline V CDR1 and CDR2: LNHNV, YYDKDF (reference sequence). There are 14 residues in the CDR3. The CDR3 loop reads CATSRDVTGGGYTF.

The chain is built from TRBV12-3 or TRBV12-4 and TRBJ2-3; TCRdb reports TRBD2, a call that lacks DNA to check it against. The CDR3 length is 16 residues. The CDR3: CASSARTSGRIDTQYF.

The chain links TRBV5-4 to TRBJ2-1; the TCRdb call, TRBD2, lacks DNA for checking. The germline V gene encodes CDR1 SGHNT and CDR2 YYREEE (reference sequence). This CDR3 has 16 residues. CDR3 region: CASSRGGSRDVDEQFF.

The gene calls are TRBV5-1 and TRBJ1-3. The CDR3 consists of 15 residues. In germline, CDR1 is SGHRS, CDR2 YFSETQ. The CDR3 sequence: CASSLEQRSGNTIYF.

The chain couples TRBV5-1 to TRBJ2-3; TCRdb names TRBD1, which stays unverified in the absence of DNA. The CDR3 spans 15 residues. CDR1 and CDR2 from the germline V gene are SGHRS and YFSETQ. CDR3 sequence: CASSSVGTGGDTQYF.

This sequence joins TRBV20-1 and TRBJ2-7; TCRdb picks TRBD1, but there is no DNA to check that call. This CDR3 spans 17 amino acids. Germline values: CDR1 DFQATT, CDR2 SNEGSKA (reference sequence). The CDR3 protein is CSASEPGTGTFYYEQYF.

The CDR3 reads CASSLSRVSETQYF. V gene TRBV7-8 combines with J gene TRBJ2-5. The CDR3 extends over 14 amino acids. Germline V gene data show CDR1 as SGHVS and CDR2 as FQNEAQ.

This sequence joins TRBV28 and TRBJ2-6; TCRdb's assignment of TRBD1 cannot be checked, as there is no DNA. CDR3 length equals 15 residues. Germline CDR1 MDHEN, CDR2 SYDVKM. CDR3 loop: CASQRTGQKTNVLTF.

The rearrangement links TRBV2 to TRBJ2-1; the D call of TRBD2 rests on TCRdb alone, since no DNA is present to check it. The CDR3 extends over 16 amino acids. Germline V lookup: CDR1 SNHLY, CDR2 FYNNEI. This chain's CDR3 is CASSGTSGRSYNEQFF.

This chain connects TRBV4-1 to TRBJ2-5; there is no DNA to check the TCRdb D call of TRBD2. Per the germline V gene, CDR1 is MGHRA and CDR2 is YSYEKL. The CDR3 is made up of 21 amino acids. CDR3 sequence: CASSQDGAPRSKRGAEETQYF.

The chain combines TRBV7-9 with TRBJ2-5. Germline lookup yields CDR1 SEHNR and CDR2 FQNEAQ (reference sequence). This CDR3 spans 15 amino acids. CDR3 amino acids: CASSQPVGLQETQYF.

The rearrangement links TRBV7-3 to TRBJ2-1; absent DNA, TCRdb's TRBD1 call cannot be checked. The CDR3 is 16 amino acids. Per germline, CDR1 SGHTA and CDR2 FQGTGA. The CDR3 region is CASSFGMTGGLNEQFF.